The 30 T cell receptor beta chains presented below share a single source sample, sequenced in a study of regulatory T cells in long-lasting Graves disease. Libraries of TCR beta came from iRepertoire HTBI primers plus Arm-PCR of CDR3 regions. In TCRdb, the multiplex PCR reads were re-called with MiXCR into one record per CDR3 protein. The table records about 460,000 distinct CDR3 sequences, about 15% of them present only once. Time point reported: newly diagnosed GD, antithyroid drugs for less than 3 months. PBMCs were the source of the RNA used for TCR sequencing. These data also formed part of another study, on T cells in Graves' hyperthyroidism and ophthalmopathy.

The input for sequencing was peripheral blood mononuclear cells (PBMCs), taken at new diagnosis, from a patient treated with antithyroid drugs. The receptor set was obtained from a woman aged 45 to 65 with Graves disease.

This clonotype was observed many times. This chain uses TRBV5-5 with TRBJ1-1; the D gene is possibly TRBD1 (5 bases). The CDR3 totals 14 residues. CDR1 and CDR2 from the germline V gene are SGHKS and YYEKEE (reference sequence). Trimming took 0 bases from V and 4 from J, leaving 10 bases between them. CDR3: CASSLVLGVTEAFF. The CDR3 coding sequence is TGTGCCAGCAGCTTGGTTCTGGGGGTCACTGAAGCTTTCTTT.

This chain uses TRBV20-1 with TRBJ2-4; 11 positions match TRBD1. Looked up from germline, CDR1 is DFQATT and CDR2 is SNEGSKA (reference sequence). With V trimmed by 0 bases and J by 1 base, 5 bases remained unmatched. This CDR3 comprises 17 residues. CDR3 in amino acids: CSARDRGQGGAKNIQYF. The DNA for the CDR3 is TGCAGTGCTAGAGATCGGGGACAGGGGGGGGCCAAAAACATTCAGTACTTC.

This chain joins TRBV11-2 and TRBJ1-5; TRBD1 is a possible D gene (6 bases). CDR1 is SGHAT, CDR2 FQNNGV, per germline. The CDR3 consists of 14 residues. Trimming left V 4 bases short and J 5 bases short, with 12 bases between. The CDR3 DNA sequence: TGTGCCAGCAGCTCCTACAGGGTTGATCAGCCCCAGCATTTT. It translates to CASSSYRVDQPQHF.

In its sample, this clonotype was seen many times. The V gene is TRBV7-8, the J gene TRBJ1-4; 10 bases match TRBD1. V lost 5 bases, J lost 3 bases, and 6 bases stayed unmatched. The CDR3 loop spans 16 amino acids. Germline values: CDR1 SGHVS, CDR2 FQNEAQ. CDR3 DNA sequence: TGTGCCAGCAGCAGGGGACAGGGGCTGTCTAATGAAAAACTGTTTTTT. It specifies CASSRGQGLSNEKLFF.

This clonotype was seen many times. V is TRBV6-1 and J is TRBJ2-7; D ambiguous. V lost 1 base, J lost 5 bases, and 12 bases lay in between. The CDR3 runs to 14 residues. Germline lookup yields CDR1 MNHNS and CDR2 SASEGT. The CDR3 nucleotides are TGTGCCAGCAGTGAAGTAGGCGGTGTTAACGAGCAGTACTTC. Amino acid sequence: CASSEVGGVNEQYF.

This clonotype has a handful of counts. CDR3 coding DNA: TGTGCCAGCAGCTTAGTAGACGGGAGGGCGGAGAACACCGGGGAGCTGTTTTTT. It specifies CASSLVDGRAENTGELFF. The rearrangement uses TRBV11-2 and TRBJ2-2; 8 positions match TRBD2. This CDR3 spans 18 amino acids. Germline lookup yields CDR1 SGHAT and CDR2 FQNNGV. V shed 1 base and J 1 base; nucleotides not matched to a gene: 8.

This clonotype was seen more than once but under ten times. CDR3 sequence: CASSSPGMYYEQYF. The CDR3 DNA is TGTGCCAGCAGCTCACCCGGGATGTACTACGAGCAGTACTTC. The rearrangement joins TRBV7-9 to TRBJ2-7; maybe TRBD2 (5 bases). V lost 4 bases, J lost 3 bases, and 13 bases lay in between. From germline, CDR1 is SEHNR and CDR2 FQNEAQ (reference sequence). This CDR3 is 14 amino acids long.

This clonotype was counted many times. The chain uses TRBV11-2 and TRBJ2-3; the D is unclear. The CDR3 is 13 amino acids. Germline values: CDR1 SGHAT, CDR2 FQNNGV. The V end lost 0 bases, the J end lost 5 bases, and 6 bases lay between the germline ends. The DNA of the CDR3 is TGTGCCAGCAGCTTAGATCTGGGAGATACGCAGTATTTT. Translation gives CASSLDLGDTQYF.

V and J are TRBV9 and TRBJ1-2, with a tentative D call TRBD1 (5 bases). V shed 0 bases and J shed 2 bases, with 11 bases lying between them. CDR3 length: 15 amino acids. The germline V gene has CDR1 SGDLS and CDR2 YYNGEE. The CDR3 DNA reads TGTGCCAGCAGCGTAGGCGGGGGAATGAACTATGGCTACACCTTC. It yields the protein CASSVGGGMNYGYTF. Drawing the rest from reference TRBV9 and TRBJ1-2, the complete variable domain is DSGVTQTPKHLITATGQRVTLRCSPRSGDLSVYWYQQSLDQGLQFLIQYYNGEERAKGNILERFSAQQFPDLHSELNLSSLELGDSALYFCASSVGGGMNYGYTFGSGTRLTVV.

This clonotype has a count of ten or more. The chain links TRBV28 to TRBJ2-2; D might be TRBD2 (5 bases). Trimming removed 5 bases at V and 2 bases at J, with 9 bases between. This CDR3 has 14 residues. CDR1 and CDR2 from the germline V gene are MDHEN and SYDVKM. The chain's CDR3 is CASSGSGNTGELFF. Written as DNA, the CDR3 is TGTGCCAGCAGTGGGAGCGGAAACACCGGGGAGCTGTTTTTT.

The chain carries TRBV3-1 and TRBJ2-1, with 10 bases that match TRBD1. The last part of the DNA fits TRBJ2-5 better; the J call may be wrong. CDR1 LGHDT and CDR2 YNNKEL come from the germline V gene (reference sequence). CDR3 size: 15 residues. The DNA for the CDR3 is TGTGCCAGCAGCCCGCGGACAGGGGGACAAGAGACCCAGTACTTC. This translates into CASSPRTGGQETQYF.

This clonotype was counted at least ten times. The gene calls are TRBV20-1 and TRBJ2-5, with TRBD2 identical over 7 bases. V was clipped by 6 bases and J by 5 bases; unmatched bases: 15. CDR3 size: 15 residues. Germline-derived CDR1 and CDR2 are DFQATT and SNEGSKA (reference sequence). In nucleotides, the CDR3 is TGCAGTGCGGGTGGGGGAGGGCCGGGGGAGGAGACCCAGTACTTC. Translation: CSAGGGGPGEETQYF.

This chain uses TRBV19 with TRBJ1-5; 12 positions agree with TRBD1. Per germline, CDR1 LNHDA and CDR2 SQIVND (reference sequence). The CDR3 is made up of 15 amino acids. V lost 4 bases, J lost 4 bases, and 2 bases stayed unmatched. CDR3 sequence reads: CASSRGQGANQPQHF. CDR3 nucleotide sequence: TGTGCCAGTAGTAGGGGACAGGGGGCGAATCAGCCCCAGCATTTT.

This clonotype was seen ten or more times. The rearrangement uses TRBV3-1 and TRBJ2-1, with 8 positions matching TRBD2. The junction had 13 bases not matched to a gene; V was cut back by 3 bases and J by 9 bases. Germline V gives CDR1 LGHDT, CDR2 YNNKEL (reference sequence). The CDR3 has 16 residues. The CDR3 loop is CASSQGHSGREGEQFF. The CDR3 DNA reads as TGTGCCAGCAGCCAGGGGCACAGCGGGAGAGAGGGTGAGCAGTTCTTC.

The chain employs TRBV18 and TRBJ1-1; D may be TRBD1 (6 bases). Trimming cost V 3 bases and J 0 bases, with 17 bases left between them. The CDR3 extends over 17 amino acids. In germline, CDR1 is KGHSH, CDR2 LQKENI. CDR3 sequence: CASSPPGQVFMNTEAFF. The CDR3 nucleotides are TGTGCCAGCTCACCCCCGGGACAAGTATTTATGAACACTGAAGCTTTCTTT. Full variable domain (rest looked up from reference TRBV18 and TRBJ1-1): NAGVMQNPRHLVRRRGQEARLRCSPMKGHSHVYWYRQLPEEGLKFMVYLQKENIIDESGMPKERFSAEFPKEGPSILRIQQVVRGDSAAYFCASSPPGQVFMNTEAFFGQGTRLTVV.

This clonotype was seen only a few times. The chain employs TRBV7-3 and TRBJ1-3; D is ambiguous. Trimming left V 5 bases short and J 4 bases short, with 9 bases between. Germline-derived CDR1 and CDR2 are SGHTA and FQGTGA. The CDR3 sequence is 13 residues long. CDR3 in amino acids: CASSNIIGNTIYF. In DNA, the CDR3 is TGTGCCAGCAGCAATATAATCGGAAACACCATATATTTT.

This chain joins TRBV28 and TRBJ2-5; 9 positions agree with TRBD2. Germline V gives CDR1 MDHEN, CDR2 SYDVKM. This CDR3 spans 16 amino acids. Unmatched junction bases numbered 13, after V lost 9 bases and J lost 2 bases. The CDR3 region is CASMLAGRPRQETQYF. DNA of the CDR3: TGTGCCAGTATGCTAGCGGGACGCCCCCGGCAAGAGACCCAGTACTTC.

This clonotype came up a few times. V usage is TRBV29-1 and J usage is TRBJ2-7; 8 nucleotides match TRBD1. The ends lost 0 bases at V and 6 bases at J; junction bases unmatched: 4. Per germline, CDR1 SQVTM and CDR2 ANQGSEA. The CDR3 has 13 amino acids. The CDR3 DNA follows: TGCAGCGTTGAAGATGGACAGGGTGCCGAGCAGTACTTC. Translating gives CSVEDGQGAEQYF.

This clonotype came up many times. The CDR3 DNA reads as TGTGCCAGCTCTTTCAAACAGGGGAACACTGAAGCTTTCTTT. Its protein is CASSFKQGNTEAFF. The V call is TRBV18, the J call TRBJ1-1; TRBD1 is a possible D gene (6 bases). CDR1 and CDR2 (germline): KGHSH, LQKENI. The CDR3 runs 14 residues. With 6 bases removed from V and 1 base from J, the gap between germline ends came to 12 bases.

The gene calls are TRBV20-1 and TRBJ2-2; D uncertain. V lost 5 bases and J lost 5, with 24 bases in between. The CDR3 extends over 17 amino acids. Germline V lookup: CDR1 DFQATT, CDR2 SNEGSKA (reference sequence). The DNA of the CDR3 is TGCAGTGCTGAGAGCGACACGTTGGGATCCTTTACCGGGGAGCTGTTTTTT. Translating it yields CSAESDTLGSFTGELFF.

This clonotype was detected ten times or more. This chain links TRBV11-2 with TRBJ2-1, with D perhaps TRBD1 (6 bases). This CDR3 is 16 amino acids long. V lost 1 base and J lost 5, with 15 bases in between. Per the germline V gene, CDR1 is SGHAT and CDR2 is FQNNGV. The CDR3 nucleotides read TGTGCCAGCAGCTTAGGCCCACAGGGTTCCGACAATGAGCAGTTCTTC. It translates to CASSLGPQGSDNEQFF.

This clonotype was observed a few times. This chain joins TRBV5-6 and TRBJ2-3, with TRBD1 identical over 7 bases. Per the germline V gene, CDR1 is SGHDT and CDR2 is YYEEEE. The CDR3 is 15 amino acids. V was pared by 1 base and J by 3 bases, with 5 bases of the junction left unmatched. CDR3 protein: CASSLQGDGTDTQYF. In nucleotides, the CDR3 is TGTGCCAGCAGCTTGCAGGGGGATGGAACAGATACGCAGTATTTT.

This clonotype was seen many times. The chain joins TRBV29-1 to TRBJ1-5; D is unclear. Germline V lookup: CDR1 SQVTM, CDR2 ANQGSEA. V was clipped by 5 bases and J by 3 bases, with 8 bases between them. This CDR3 region has 12 residues. The DNA of the CDR3 is TGCAGCGTTCGACAAGCCAATCAGCCCCAGCATTTT. Residues: CSVRQANQPQHF.

The V gene is TRBV7-3, the J gene TRBJ2-7; a weak D match, TRBD1 (7 bases). CDR1 is SGHTA and CDR2 is FQGTGA in the germline V gene. The CDR3 totals 13 residues. The ends were cut back, 2 bases at V and 11 bases at J, with 16 bases in the middle. Here the CDR3 reads CASSLVSGGTEYF. CDR3 nucleotide sequence: TGTGCCAGCAGCTTAGTTTCAGGGGGGACGGAGTACTTC.

This clonotype showed up just a few times. V gene TRBV5-4 combines with J gene TRBJ2-5; 11 bases are a match to TRBD2. Trimming took 2 bases from V and 4 from J; bases not matched to a gene: 4. Germline V gene lookup returns CDR1 SGHNT and CDR2 YYREEE (reference sequence). The length of the CDR3 is 15 residues. CDR3 coding DNA: TGTGCCAGCAGCTTTAGCGGGAGGGGTGCAGAGACCCAGTACTTC. It is translated as CASSFSGRGAETQYF.

This clonotype was recorded many times. This chain joins TRBV7-3 and TRBJ2-3; 10 bases agree with TRBD2. The CDR3 extends over 16 amino acids. The V gene end was trimmed by 5 bases and the J gene end by 6 bases; junction bases not matched to a gene: 11. Looked up from germline, CDR1 is SGHTA and CDR2 is FQGTGA. The CDR3 protein is CASSQASSGRGDTQYF. Written as DNA, the CDR3 is TGTGCCAGCAGCCAGGCCTCTAGCGGGAGAGGCGATACGCAGTATTTT.

The sample holds a few counts of this clonotype. This chain's CDR3 is CASSLLGAATYEQYF. The CDR3 region has the DNA TGTGCCAGCAGTTTATTAGGGGCTGCGACCTACGAGCAGTACTTC. The chain carries TRBV28 and TRBJ2-7, with D possibly being TRBD1 (5 bases). The length of the CDR3 is 15 residues. The V and J ends lost 1 base and 2 bases respectively, with 12 bases between them. The germline V gene has CDR1 MDHEN and CDR2 SYDVKM. Based on the CDR3 plus reference TRBV28 and TRBJ2-7, the full variable domain is DVKVTQSSRYLVKRTGEKVFLECVQDMDHENMFWYRQDPGLGLRLIYFSYDVKMKEKGDIPEGYSVSREKKERFSLILESASTNQTSMYLCASSLLGAATYEQYFGPGTRLTVT.

This clonotype was picked up a small number of times. This chain connects TRBV30 to TRBJ1-2; 7 nucleotides align to TRBD1. Looked up from germline, CDR1 is GTSNPN and CDR2 is SVGIG (reference sequence). The trim removed 7 bases at V and 5 bases at J, leaving 19 bases unmatched. There are 16 residues in the CDR3. CDR3 DNA sequence: TGTGCCTCCCGTGGGACAGCCGTAAGCGAAGGTTATGGCTACACCTTC. Protein sequence: CASRGTAVSEGYGYTF.

The rearrangement uses TRBV19 and TRBJ1-2; TRBD1 is a possible D gene (5 bases). The CDR3 sequence is 14 residues long. Germline CDR1 is LNHDA and CDR2 is SQIVND (reference sequence). V lost 4 bases and J 2 bases, leaving 11 bases between the germline ends. CDR3 nucleotides: TGTGCCAGTAGTACCGGGACGGCGAACTATGGCTACACCTTC. Its translation: CASSTGTANYGYTF.

This clonotype was seen a few times. The rearrangement joins TRBV5-1 to TRBJ2-1; weak D call: TRBD1 (6 bases). Germline loops: CDR1 SGHRS, CDR2 YFSETQ. Trimming pared 5 bases from V and 3 bases from J, leaving 12 bases between. The CDR3 is made up of 14 amino acids. CDR3 region: CASRTSDSYNEQFF. CDR3 nucleotides: TGCGCCAGCAGGACCTCGGACAGCTACAATGAGCAGTTCTTC.